This T cell receptor (beta chain) was documented in a study of PD-1 blockade in classical Hodgkin lymphoma. Findings and limits, study-wide: It was reported that newly diagnosed patients had less baseline TCR diversity than healthy donors.

Method: immunoSEQ multiplex PCR; TCRdb's copy keeps in-frame clones and lacks some. The repertoire holds tens of thousands of clones, with around 94% as singletons. The time point here: newly diagnosed, previously untreated cHL patient sample. PBMCs from patients with newly diagnosed, untreated classical Hodgkin lymphoma served as a comparison group for the relapsed/refractory trial patients. Details on this clone: What it binds is not known.

The germline V gene has CDR1 LNHNV and CDR2 YYDKDF (reference sequence). V shed 0 bases, J shed 4 bases, and the junction held 4 bases outside the gene matches. CDR3 length equals 16 residues. The receptor was derived from a human donor with classical Hodgkin lymphoma. The material sequenced was peripheral blood mononuclear cells (PBMCs). V is TRBV15 and J is TRBJ2-3, with 10 bases identical to TRBD2. The CDR3 loop is CATSRDLAGVADTQYF. The CDR3 DNA sequence: TGTGCCACCAGCAGAGATCTAGCGGGAGTGGCAGATACGCAGTATTTT.